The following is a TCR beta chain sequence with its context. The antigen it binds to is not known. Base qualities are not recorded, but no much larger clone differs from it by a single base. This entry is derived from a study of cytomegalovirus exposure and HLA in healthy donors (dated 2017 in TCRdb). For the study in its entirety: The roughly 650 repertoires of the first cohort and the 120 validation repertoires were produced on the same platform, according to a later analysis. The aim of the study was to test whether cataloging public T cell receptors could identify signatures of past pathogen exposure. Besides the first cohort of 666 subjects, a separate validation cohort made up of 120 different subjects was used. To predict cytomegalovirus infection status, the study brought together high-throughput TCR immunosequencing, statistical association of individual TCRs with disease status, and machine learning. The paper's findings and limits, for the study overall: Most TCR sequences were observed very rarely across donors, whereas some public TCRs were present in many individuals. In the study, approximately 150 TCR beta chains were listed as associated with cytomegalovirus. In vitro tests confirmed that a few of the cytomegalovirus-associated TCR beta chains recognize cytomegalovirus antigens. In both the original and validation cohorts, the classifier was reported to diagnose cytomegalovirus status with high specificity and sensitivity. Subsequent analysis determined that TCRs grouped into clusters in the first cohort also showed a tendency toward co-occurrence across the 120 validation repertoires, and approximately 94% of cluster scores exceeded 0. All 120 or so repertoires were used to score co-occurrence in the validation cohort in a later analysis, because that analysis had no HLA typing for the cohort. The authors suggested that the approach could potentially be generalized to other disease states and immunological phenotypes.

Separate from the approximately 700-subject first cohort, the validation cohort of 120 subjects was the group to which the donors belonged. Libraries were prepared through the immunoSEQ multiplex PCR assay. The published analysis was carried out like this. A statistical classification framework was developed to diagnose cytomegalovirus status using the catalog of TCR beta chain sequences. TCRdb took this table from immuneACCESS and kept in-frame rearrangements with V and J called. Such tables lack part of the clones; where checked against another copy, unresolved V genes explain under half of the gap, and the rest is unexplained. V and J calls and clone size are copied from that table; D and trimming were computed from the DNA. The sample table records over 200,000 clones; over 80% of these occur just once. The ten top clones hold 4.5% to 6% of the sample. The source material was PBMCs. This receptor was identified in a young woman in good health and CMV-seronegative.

The CDR3 region has the sequence CASSLDQDWNEQFF. The DNA sequence is given as TGTGCCAGCAGTTTAGATCAAGATTGGAATGAGCAGTTCTTC. This receptor chain uses TRBV28 and TRBJ2-1; no D segment can be confidently identified. Per the germline V gene, MDHEN is the CDR1 and SYDVKM is the CDR2. V is clipped by 2 bases and J by 7 bases, and the sequence between their germline boundaries is 12 bases long. The CDR3, cysteine through phenylalanine, is 14 amino acids long. The CDR3 DNA has 42 bases and is translated from base 1.